Here is one T cell receptor (beta chain) with its context. The antigen is unknown. This sample stems from a study of beta chain features in type 1 diabetes. Study information: Patients and healthy donors were similar in age, gender and cell yields. Study-wide results and limits: VDJ junctions from type 1 diabetes patients carried fewer insertions and larger deletions. Within each of all four CD4+ subsets, Type 1 diabetes patients had TCRB CDR3s that were moderately but significantly shorter. Whether HLA type influences TCRB rearrangement remained unresolved here.

The ends were cut back, 4 bases at V and 4 bases at J, with 23 bases in the middle. The CDR3 is 17 residues long. From germline, CDR1 is SGDLS and CDR2 YYNGEE. The isolated RNA, all of it, was reverse transcribed, so expressed TCRB transcripts were what got sequenced. Some clones are missing from TCRdb's copy, which holds only in-frame ones; the method was immunoSEQ multiplex PCR. The sample carries about 360,000 clones, over 9.5% recorded once. The J gene is TRBJ1-1, the V gene TRBV9; a weak D match, TRBD1 (5 bases). Sequencing input: naive CD4+ T cells from blood. The sequence was collected from a man aged 18 to 29 in good health. The CDR3 DNA follows: TGTGCCAGCAGCCCTCACGGCGGGGGAAACCGTGGCACTGAAGCTTTCTTT. It specifies CASSPHGGGNRGTEAFF.